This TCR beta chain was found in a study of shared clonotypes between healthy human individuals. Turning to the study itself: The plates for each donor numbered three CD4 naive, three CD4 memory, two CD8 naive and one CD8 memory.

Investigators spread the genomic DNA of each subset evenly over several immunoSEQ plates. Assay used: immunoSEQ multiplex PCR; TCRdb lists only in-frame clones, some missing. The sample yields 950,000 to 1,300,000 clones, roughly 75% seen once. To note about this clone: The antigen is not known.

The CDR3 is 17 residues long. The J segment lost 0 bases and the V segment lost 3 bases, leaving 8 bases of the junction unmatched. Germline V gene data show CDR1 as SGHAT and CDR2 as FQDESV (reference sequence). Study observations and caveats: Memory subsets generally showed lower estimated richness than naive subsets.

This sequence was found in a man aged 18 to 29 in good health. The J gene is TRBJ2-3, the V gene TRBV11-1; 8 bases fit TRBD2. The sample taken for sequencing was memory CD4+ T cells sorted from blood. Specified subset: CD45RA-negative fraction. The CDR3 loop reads CASSFGGGTFSTDTQYF. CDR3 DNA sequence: TGTGCCAGCAGCTTTGGCGGGGGGACCTTTAGCACAGATACGCAGTATTTT.